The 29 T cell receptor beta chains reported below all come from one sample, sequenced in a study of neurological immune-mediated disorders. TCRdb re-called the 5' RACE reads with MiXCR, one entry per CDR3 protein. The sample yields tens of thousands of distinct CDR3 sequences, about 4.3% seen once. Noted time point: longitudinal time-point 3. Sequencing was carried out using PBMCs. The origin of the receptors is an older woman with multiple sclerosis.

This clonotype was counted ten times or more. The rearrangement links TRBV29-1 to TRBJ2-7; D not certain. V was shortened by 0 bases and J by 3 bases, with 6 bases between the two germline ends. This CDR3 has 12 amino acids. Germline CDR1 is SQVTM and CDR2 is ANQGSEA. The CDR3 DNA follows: TGCAGCGTTGAAGATCACGGCTACGAGCAGTACTTC. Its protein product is CSVEDHGYEQYF.

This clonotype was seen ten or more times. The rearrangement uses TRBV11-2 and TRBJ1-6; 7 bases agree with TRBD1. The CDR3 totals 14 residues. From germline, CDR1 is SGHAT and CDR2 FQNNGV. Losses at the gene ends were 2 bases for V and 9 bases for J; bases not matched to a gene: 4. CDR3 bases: TGTGCCAGCAGCTTATTGACAGGGTCTTCACCCCTCCACTTT. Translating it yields CASSLLTGSSPLHF.

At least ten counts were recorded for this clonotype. CDR3 coding DNA: TGTGCCAGCAGCTCGGGACGGGTGAATGAAAAACTGTTTTTT. This translates into CASSSGRVNEKLFF. This chain uses TRBV9 with TRBJ1-4, with D possibly matching TRBD1 (5 bases). Germline V gives CDR1 SGDLS, CDR2 YYNGEE. Trimming left V 4 bases short and J 5 bases short, with 12 bases between. The CDR3 has 14 amino acids.

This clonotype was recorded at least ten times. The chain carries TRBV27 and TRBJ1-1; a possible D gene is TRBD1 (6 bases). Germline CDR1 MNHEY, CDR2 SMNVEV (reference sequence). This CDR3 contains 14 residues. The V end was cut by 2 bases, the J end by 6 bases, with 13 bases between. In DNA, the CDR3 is TGTGCCAGCAGTTTACGATTGGAGGGGGCTGAAGCTTTCTTT. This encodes CASSLRLEGAEAFF.

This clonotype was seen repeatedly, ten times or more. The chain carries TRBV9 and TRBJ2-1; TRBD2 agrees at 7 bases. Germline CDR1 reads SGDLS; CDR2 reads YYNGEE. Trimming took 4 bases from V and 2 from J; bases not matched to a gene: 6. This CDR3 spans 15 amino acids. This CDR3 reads CASSSAGTPYNEQFF. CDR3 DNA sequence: TGTGCCAGCAGCTCAGCGGGGACCCCCTACAATGAGCAGTTCTTC.

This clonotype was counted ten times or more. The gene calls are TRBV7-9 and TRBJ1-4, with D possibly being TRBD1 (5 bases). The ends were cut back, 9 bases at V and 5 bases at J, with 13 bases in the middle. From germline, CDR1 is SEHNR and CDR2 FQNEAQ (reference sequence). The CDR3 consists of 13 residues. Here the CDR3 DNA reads TGTGCCAGTACGACAGAGACGAATGAAAAACTGTTTTTT. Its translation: CASTTETNEKLFF.

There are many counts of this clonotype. The CDR3, as DNA: TGTGCCAGCAGCCAAGATGGGCAGGGAGCCTCCTACGAGCAGTACTTC. It yields the protein CASSQDGQGASYEQYF. The rearrangement links TRBV4-2 to TRBJ2-7; D tentatively reads TRBD1 or TRBD2 (5 bases each). Looked up from germline, CDR1 is LGHNA and CDR2 is YNFKEQ. Between the trimmed V and J ends, which lost 0 bases and 0 bases, there was a span of 12 bases. The CDR3 runs to 16 residues.

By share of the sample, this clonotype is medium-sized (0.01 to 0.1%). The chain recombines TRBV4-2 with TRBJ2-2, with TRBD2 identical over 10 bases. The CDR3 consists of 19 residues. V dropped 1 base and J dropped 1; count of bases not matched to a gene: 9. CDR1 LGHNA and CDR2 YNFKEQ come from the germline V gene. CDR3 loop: CASSQGSASGGLNTGELFF. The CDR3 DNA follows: TGTGCCAGCAGCCAAGGATCGGCTAGCGGGGGACTGAACACCGGGGAGCTGTTTTTT.

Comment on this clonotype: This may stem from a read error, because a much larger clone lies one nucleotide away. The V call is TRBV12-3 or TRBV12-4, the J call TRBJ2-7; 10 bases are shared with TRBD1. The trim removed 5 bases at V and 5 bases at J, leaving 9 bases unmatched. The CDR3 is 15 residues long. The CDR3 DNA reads TGTGCCAGCAGTCTGGGACAGGGGAATACCAACGAGCAGTACTTC. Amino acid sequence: CASSLGQGNTNEQYF.

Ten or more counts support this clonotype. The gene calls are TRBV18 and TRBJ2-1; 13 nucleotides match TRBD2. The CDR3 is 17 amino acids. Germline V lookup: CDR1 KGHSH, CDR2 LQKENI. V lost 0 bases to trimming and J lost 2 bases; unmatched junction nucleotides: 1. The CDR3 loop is CASSPPGLAGAYNEQFF. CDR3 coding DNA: TGTGCCAGCTCACCACCCGGACTAGCGGGGGCCTACAATGAGCAGTTCTTC.

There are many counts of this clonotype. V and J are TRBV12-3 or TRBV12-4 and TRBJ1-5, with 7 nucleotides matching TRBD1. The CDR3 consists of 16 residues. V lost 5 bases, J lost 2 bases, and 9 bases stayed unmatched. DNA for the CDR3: TGTGCCAGCAGTCCTGGACAGGCTGGCGGCAATCAGCCCCAGCATTTT. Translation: CASSPGQAGGNQPQHF.

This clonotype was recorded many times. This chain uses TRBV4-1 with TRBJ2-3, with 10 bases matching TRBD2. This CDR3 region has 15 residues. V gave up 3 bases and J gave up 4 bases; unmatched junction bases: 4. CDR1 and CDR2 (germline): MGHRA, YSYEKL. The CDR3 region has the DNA TGCGCCAGCAGCCAGCGGCTAGCGGGGGCAGATACGCAGTATTTT. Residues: CASSQRLAGADTQYF.

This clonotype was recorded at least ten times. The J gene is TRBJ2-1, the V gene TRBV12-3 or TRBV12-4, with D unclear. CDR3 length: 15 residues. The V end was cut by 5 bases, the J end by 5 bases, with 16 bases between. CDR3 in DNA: TGTGCCAGCAGTGGCTTAGGGTCGATAAACAATGAGCAGTTCTTC. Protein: CASSGLGSINNEQFF.

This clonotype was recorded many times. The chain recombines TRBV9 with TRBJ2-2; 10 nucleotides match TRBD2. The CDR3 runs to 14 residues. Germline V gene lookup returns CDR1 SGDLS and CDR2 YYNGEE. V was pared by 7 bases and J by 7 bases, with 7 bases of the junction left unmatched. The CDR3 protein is CASRLAGAGGELFF. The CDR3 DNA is TGTGCCAGCCGGCTAGCGGGGGCCGGCGGGGAGCTGTTTTTT.

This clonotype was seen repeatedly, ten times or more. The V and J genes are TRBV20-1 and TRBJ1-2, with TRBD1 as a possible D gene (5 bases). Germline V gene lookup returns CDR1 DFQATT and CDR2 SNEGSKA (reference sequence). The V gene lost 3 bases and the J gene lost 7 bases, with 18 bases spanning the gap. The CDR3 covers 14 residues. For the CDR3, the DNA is TGCAGTGCTAGTAGAGAGGGGACTAGGGCTGGCTACACCTTC. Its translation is CSASREGTRAGYTF.

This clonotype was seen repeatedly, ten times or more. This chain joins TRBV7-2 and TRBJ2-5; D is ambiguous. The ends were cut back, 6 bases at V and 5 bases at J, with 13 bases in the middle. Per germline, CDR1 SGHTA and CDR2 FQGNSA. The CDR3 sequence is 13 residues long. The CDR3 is CASRTLGWETQYF. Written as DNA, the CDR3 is TGTGCCAGCAGAACTCTGGGGTGGGAGACCCAGTACTTC.

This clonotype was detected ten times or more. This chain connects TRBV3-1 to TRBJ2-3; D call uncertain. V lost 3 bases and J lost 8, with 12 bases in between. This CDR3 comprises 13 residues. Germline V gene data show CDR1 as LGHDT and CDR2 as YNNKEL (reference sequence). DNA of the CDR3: TGTGCCAGCAGCCAGGTAGACACTGGTACGCAGTATTTT. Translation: CASSQVDTGTQYF.

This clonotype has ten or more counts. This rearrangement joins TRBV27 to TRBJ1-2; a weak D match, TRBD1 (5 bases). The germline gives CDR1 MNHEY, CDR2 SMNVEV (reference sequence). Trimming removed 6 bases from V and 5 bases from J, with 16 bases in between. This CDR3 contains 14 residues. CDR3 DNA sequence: TGTGCCAGCAGGGGCCTGCAGGGCCAATATGGCTACACCTTC. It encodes CASRGLQGQYGYTF.

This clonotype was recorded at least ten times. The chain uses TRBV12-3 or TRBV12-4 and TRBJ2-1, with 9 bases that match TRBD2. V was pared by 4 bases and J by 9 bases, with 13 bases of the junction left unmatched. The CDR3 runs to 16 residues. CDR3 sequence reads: CASSSQGGGGALEQFF. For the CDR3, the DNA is TGTGCCAGCAGTTCCCAAGGTGGCGGGGGGGCTCTTGAGCAGTTCTTC.

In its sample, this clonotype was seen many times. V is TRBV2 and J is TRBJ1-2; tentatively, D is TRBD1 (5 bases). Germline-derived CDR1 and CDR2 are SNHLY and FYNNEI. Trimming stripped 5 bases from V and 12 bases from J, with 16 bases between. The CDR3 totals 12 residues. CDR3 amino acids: CASSTGSNRDTF. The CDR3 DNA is TGTGCCAGCAGTACAGGTTCCAATAGGGACACCTTC.

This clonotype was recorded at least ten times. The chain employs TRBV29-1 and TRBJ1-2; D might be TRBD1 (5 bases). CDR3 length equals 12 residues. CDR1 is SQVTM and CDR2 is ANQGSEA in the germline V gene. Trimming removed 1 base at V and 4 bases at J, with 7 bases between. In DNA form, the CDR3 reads TGCAGCGTTGAAGGACAGCCCTATGGCTACACCTTC. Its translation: CSVEGQPYGYTF.

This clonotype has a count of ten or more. The CDR3 sequence is CSARAGASGNTIYF. Here the CDR3 DNA reads TGCAGTGCTAGAGCGGGGGCGAGTGGAAACACCATATATTTT. The chain carries TRBV20-1 and TRBJ1-3; TRBD1 is a possible D gene (6 bases). The CDR3 is 14 residues long. Germline assignment: CDR1 DFQATT and CDR2 SNEGSKA (reference sequence). Trimming took 1 base from V and 3 from J, leaving 10 bases between them.

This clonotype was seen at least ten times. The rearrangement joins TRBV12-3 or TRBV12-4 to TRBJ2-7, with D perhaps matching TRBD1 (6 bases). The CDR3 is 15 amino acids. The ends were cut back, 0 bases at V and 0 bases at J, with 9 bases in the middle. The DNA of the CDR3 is TGTGCCAGCAGTTTAGCTGGGGACACCTCCTACGAGCAGTACTTC. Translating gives CASSLAGDTSYEQYF.

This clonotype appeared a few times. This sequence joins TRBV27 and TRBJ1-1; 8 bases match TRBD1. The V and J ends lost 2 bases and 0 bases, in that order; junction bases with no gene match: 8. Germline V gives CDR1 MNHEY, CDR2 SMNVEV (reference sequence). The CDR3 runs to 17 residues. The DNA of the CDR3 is TGTGCCAGCAGTTTAAGGCAGGGGGCTGGTATGAACACTGAAGCTTTCTTT. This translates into CASSLRQGAGMNTEAFF.

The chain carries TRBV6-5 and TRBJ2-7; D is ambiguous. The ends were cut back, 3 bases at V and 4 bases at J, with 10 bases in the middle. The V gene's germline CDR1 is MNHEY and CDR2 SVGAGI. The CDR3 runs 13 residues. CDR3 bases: TGTGCCAGCAGTTATCAGGATGGGTACGAGCAGTACTTC. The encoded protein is CASSYQDGYEQYF.

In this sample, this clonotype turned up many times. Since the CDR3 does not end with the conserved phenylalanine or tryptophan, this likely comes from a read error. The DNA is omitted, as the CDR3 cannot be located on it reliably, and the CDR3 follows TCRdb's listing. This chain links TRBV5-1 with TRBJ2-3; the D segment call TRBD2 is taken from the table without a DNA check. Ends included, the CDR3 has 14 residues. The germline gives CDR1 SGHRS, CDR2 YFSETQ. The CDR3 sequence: CASSFGLGTGTSGS.

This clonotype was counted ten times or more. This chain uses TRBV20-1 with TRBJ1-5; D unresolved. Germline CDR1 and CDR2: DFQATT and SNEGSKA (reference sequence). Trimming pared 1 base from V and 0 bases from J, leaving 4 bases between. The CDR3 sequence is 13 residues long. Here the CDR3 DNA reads TGCAGTGCTAGAGTAGGTAGCAATCAGCCCCAGCATTTT. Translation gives CSARVGSNQPQHF.

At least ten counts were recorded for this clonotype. This chain's CDR3 is CASSQRRFEAFF. The CDR3 DNA sequence: TGTGCCAGCAGCCAGAGGAGGTTCGAAGCTTTCTTT. The chain joins TRBV12-3 or TRBV12-4 to TRBJ1-1, with D unclear. The CDR3 covers 12 residues. Between the trimmed V and J ends, which lost 6 bases and 8 bases, there was a span of 13 bases.

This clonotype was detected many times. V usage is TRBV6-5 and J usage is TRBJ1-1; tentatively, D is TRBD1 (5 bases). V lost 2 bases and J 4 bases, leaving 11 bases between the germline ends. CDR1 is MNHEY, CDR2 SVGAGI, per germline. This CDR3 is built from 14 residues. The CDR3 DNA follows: TGTGCCAGCAGTTACCGCAACGGGGGCACTGAAGCTTTCTTT. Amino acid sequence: CASSYRNGGTEAFF.